The T cell receptor beta chain under discussion was sequenced for a study of sequential checkpoint blockade in melanoma. Germline trimming cut 2 bases from V and 3 bases from J; bases unmatched to any gene: 1. Germline values: CDR1 SGDLS, CDR2 YYNGEE. CDR3 size: 14 residues. Treatment: randomized to nivolumab then ipilimumab (arm A) or the reverse (arm B). Sorted cells were live CD3+CD8+, lacking CD19 and CD56, from PBMCs. Some clones are missing from TCRdb's copy, which holds only in-frame ones; the method was immunoSEQ multiplex PCR. The data show about 12,000 clones, roughly 72% seen once. A word on this clone: Here the CDR3 omits its conserved ending phenylalanine or tryptophan, so a read error is the likely source. The same CDR3 arises from other DNA sequences in this sample as well.

The sequenced sample was CD8+ T cells sorted from blood (inferred from file names), obtained from a patient given nivolumab and ipilimumab in sequence. The chain has TRBV9 and TRBJ2-7, with 11 bases matching TRBD2. This sequence originates from a human donor with melanoma. The CDR3 region has the DNA TGTGCCAGCAGCGTGGGACTAGCGGACTACGAGCAGTACCTC. It yields the protein CASSVGLADYEQYL.